Listed below are T cell receptor beta chains from one sample, sequenced in a study of blood T cell repertoires in COVID-19. Sequenced by immunoSEQ multiplex PCR; TCRdb stores in-frame clones only, minus some. The sample consists of 70,000 to 95,000 clones, around four fifths of them appearing once. Sequencing was performed on peripheral blood. Every receptor here comes from a woman in her seventies with active or convalescent COVID-19. The CDR3 runs from the conserved cysteine through the conserved F or W. D genes are given only for firm matches. Size is stated for part of the rows, as once, few or many counts, or as a class when the clone is expanded.

TRBJ1-1 - TRBV6-5 - CASLSPALNTEAFF TGTGCCAGCCTATCCCCCGCGTTGAACACTGAAGCTTTCTTT
TRBJ1-2 - TRBV5-1 TRBD1 CASSFDREGYGYTF TGCGCCAGCAGCTTCGACAGGGAAGGATATGGCTACACCTTC
TRBJ2-3 once TRBV5-4 TRBD2 CASSPPSSGGRTDTQYF TGTGCCAGCAGCCCCCCCTCTAGCGGGGGCCGCACAGATACGCAGTATTTT
TRBJ2-4 - TRBV19 TRBD1 CASSILGQGSKNIQYF TGTGCCAGTAGTATTCTGGGACAGGGTTCCAAAAACATTCAGTACTTC
TRBJ2-2 - TRBV6-5 TRBD1 CASSSRGLGGELFF TGTGCCAGCAGTTCCAGGGGGCTTGGCGGGGAGCTGTTTTTT
TRBJ2-7 - TRBV20-1 - CSASDGRDEQYF TGCAGTGCTAGTGACGGTCGGGACGAGCAGTACTTC
TRBJ1-1 - TRBV7-2 - CASSPQGALRTEAFF TGTGCCAGCAGCCCCCAGGGCGCCCTTCGGACTGAAGCTTTCTTT
TRBJ1-1 - TRBV27 TRBD1 CASSSRGSTEAFF TGTGCCAGCAGTTCCAGGGGGTCCACTGAAGCTTTCTTT
TRBJ1-5 - TRBV19 TRBD1 CASSSTGTVHNQPQHF TGTGCCAGTAGTAGTACCGGGACAGTCCATAATCAGCCCCAGCATTTT
TRBJ2-1 - TRBV5-1 - CASSPGRYNEQFF TGCGCCAGCAGCCCGGGGAGGTACAATGAGCAGTTCTTC
TRBJ2-3 once TRBV13 - CASKIGGPDTQYF TGTGCCAGCAAGATCGGGGGTCCAGATACGCAGTATTTT
TRBJ2-3 - TRBV11-2 TRBD1 CASSITGVRTDTQYF TGTGCCAGCAGCATAACAGGGGTCCGCACAGATACGCAGTATTTT
TRBJ2-1 - TRBV10-3 TRBD2 CAISVRGGNREQFF TGTGCCATCAGTGTGCGGGGGGGGAACCGTGAGCAGTTCTTC
TRBJ1-2 few TRBV18 - CASSPAGFNYGYTF TGTGCCAGCTCACCAGCCGGGTTTAACTATGGCTACACCTTC
TRBJ2-1 - TRBV7-2 TRBD1 CASSQQGSYNEQFF TGTGCCAGCAGTCAACAGGGGTCCTACAATGAGCAGTTCTTC
TRBJ2-7 - TRBV9 - CASSVGSRSYEQYF TGTGCCAGCAGCGTAGGATCACGGAGCTACGAGCAGTACTTC
TRBJ2-3 - TRBV4-2 - CASSQDGLADTQYF TGTGCCAGCAGCCAAGATGGACTGGCAGATACGCAGTATTTT
TRBJ2-5 - TRBV7-8 TRBD2 CASSLTVGLAGGPQETQYF TGTGCCAGCAGCTTAACGGTCGGACTAGCGGGGGGGCCCCAAGAGACCCAGTACTTC
TRBJ1-2 - TRBV6-5 - CASSSAVGYTF TGTGCCAGCAGTTCCGCGGTCGGCTACACCTTC
TRBJ2-5 - TRBV18 TRBD1 CASSPRTGDFQETQYF TGTGCCAGCTCACCAAGGACAGGGGACTTCCAAGAGACCCAGTACTTC
TRBJ2-1 once TRBV2 TRBD2 CASSLEAGAGGHEQFF TGTGCCAGCAGTCTAGAGGCAGGAGCGGGGGGGCATGAGCAGTTCTTC
TRBJ2-5 few TRBV15 TRBD1 CATSFRTGGVETQYF TGTGCCACCAGCTTTCGGACAGGGGGCGTAGAGACCCAGTACTTC
TRBJ1-2 - TRBV28 - CASSLGGGLWSGYTF TGTGCCAGCAGTTTAGGCGGGGGGTTATGGAGTGGCTACACCTTC
TRBJ1-2 - TRBV25-1 - CASSEFGGGGYTF TGTGCTAGCAGTGAATTCGGTGGAGGTGGCTACACCTTC
TRBJ1-5 - TRBV18 - CASSPSGGDNQPQHF TGTGCCAGCTCACCGTCGGGGGGGGACAATCAGCCCCAGCATTTT
TRBJ2-7 - TRBV2 TRBD1 CASSGGQGRHEQYF TGTGCCAGCAGTGGGGGACAGGGTAGGCACGAGCAGTACTTC
TRBJ2-3 once TRBV11-2 - CASSYVGVTQYF TGTGCCAGCAGCTACGTGGGCGTAACGCAGTATTTT
TRBJ1-5 - TRBV2 - CASRGLRGRDQPQHF TGTGCCAGCAGGGGCCTGCGGGGGCGCGATCAGCCCCAGCATTTT
TRBJ2-3 few TRBV4-2 TRBD2 CASTLLAGSTDTQYF TGTGCCAGCACCCTACTAGCGGGGAGCACAGATACGCAGTATTTT
TRBJ1-1 - TRBV21-1 - CASSQGQGYPHNTEAFF TGTGCCAGCAGCCAGGGACAAGGGTACCCGCATAACACTGAAGCTTTCTTT
TRBJ1-5 few TRBV6-1 - CASSDRGQGGDDQPQHF TGTGCCAGCAGTGATAGAGGCCAAGGGGGAGATGATCAGCCCCAGCATTTT
TRBJ2-3 few TRBV19 TRBD2 CASSTPGLAGSADTQYF TGTGCCAGTAGTACGCCGGGACTAGCGGGGTCGGCAGATACGCAGTATTTT
TRBJ1-4 - TRBV28 - CASGSRRRHEKLFF TGTGCCAGCGGAAGTAGGAGGCGGCATGAAAAACTGTTTTTT
TRBJ1-5 - TRBV7-2 - CASSPGINQPQHF TGTGCCAGCAGCCCGGGGATAAATCAGCCCCAGCATTTT
TRBJ2-7 - TRBV14 TRBD2 CASSPAGLAGVLDF TGTGCCAGCAGCCCTGCAGGACTAGCGGGGGTTTTGGACTTC
TRBJ1-2 few TRBV20-1 - CSARQSSGYTF TGCAGTGCTCGACAGTCGAGCGGCTACACCTTC
TRBJ2-2 once TRBV4-2 TRBD1 CASSQEPGTGKMNTGELFF TGTGCCAGCAGCCAAGAACCCGGGACAGGGAAGATGAACACCGGGGAGCTGTTTTTT
TRBJ2-7 - TRBV7-2 - CASSPQGGVDEQYF TGTGCCAGCAGCCCCCAGGGGGGTGTGGACGAGCAGTACTTC
TRBJ2-2 - TRBV24-1 TRBD1 CATKGQGDTGELFF TGTGCCACCAAAGGACAGGGGGACACCGGGGAGCTGTTTTTT
TRBJ2-2 few TRBV28 - CASSLVPANTGELFF TGTGCCAGCAGTTTAGTTCCTGCGAACACCGGGGAGCTGTTTTTT
TRBJ1-2 - TRBV19 - CASSMRRDYGYTF TGTGCCAGTAGTATGCGCAGGGACTATGGCTACACCTTC